This TCR beta chain was recorded in a study of control samples from healthy donors and cancer patients. Only in-frame clones appear in the TCRdb table, and some are missing; sequencing was by immunoSEQ multiplex PCR. This table has 100,000 or so clones, about 89% appearing once. The receptor was derived from a woman younger than 45 in good health. The material sequenced was blood.

CDR3 nucleotide sequence: TGTGCCAGCAGCCCTACATTGGGGCTAGCGGGGGTTCCTTCCTACAATGAGCAGTTCTTC. It specifies CASSPTLGLAGVPSYNEQFF. V and J are TRBV7-3 and TRBJ2-1, with TRBD2 matching over 10 bases. V trimming: 5 bases; J trimming: 1 base; junction bases outside the gene matches: 17. Germline CDR1 SGHTA, CDR2 FQGTGA. The CDR3 sequence is 20 residues long. Combining the CDR3 with reference TRBV7-3 and TRBJ2-1 gives the whole variable domain GAGVSQTPSNKVTEKGKYVELRCDPISGHTALYWYRQSLGQGPEFLIYFQGTGAADDSGLPNDRFFAVRPEGSVSTLKIQRTERGDSAVYLCASSPTLGLAGVPSYNEQFFGPGTRLTVL.